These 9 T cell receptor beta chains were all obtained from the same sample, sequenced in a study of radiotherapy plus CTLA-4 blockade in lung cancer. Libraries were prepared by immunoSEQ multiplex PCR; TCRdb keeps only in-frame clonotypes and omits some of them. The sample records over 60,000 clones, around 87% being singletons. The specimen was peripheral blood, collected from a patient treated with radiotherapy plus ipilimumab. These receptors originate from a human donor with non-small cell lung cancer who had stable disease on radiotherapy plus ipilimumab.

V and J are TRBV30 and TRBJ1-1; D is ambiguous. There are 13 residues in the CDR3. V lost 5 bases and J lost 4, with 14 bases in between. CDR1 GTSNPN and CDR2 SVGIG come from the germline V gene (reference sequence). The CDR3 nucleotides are TGTGCCTGGGGGGTGGGAGTTACCACTGAAGCTTTCTTT. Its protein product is CAWGVGVTTEAFF.

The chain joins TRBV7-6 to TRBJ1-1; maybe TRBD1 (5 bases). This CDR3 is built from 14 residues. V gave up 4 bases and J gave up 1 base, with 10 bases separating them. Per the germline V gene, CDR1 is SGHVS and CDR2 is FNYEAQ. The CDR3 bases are TGTGCCAGCAGCTCCGGACAACCGAACACTGAAGCTTTCTTT. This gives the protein CASSSGQPNTEAFF.

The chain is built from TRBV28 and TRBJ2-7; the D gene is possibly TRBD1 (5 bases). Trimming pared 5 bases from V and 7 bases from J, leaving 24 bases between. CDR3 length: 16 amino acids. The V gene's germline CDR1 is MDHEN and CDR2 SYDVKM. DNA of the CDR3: TGTGCCAGCAGTCCAAGTTGGGGTGTAGGGGCAAAGGAGCAGTACTTC. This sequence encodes CASSPSWGVGAKEQYF.

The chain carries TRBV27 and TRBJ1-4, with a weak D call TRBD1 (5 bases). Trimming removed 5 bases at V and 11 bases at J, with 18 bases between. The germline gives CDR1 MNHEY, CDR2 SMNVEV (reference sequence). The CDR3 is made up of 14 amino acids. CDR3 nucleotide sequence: TGTGCCAGCAGTCCCACCCCGGACAATTGGAAACTGTTTTTT. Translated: CASSPTPDNWKLFF.

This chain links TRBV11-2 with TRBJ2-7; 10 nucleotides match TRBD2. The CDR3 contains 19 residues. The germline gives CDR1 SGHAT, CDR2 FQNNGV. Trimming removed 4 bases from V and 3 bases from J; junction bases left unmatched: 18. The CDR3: CASSSHRANQRGGDYEQYF. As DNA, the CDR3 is TGTGCCAGCAGCTCGCATCGGGCTAATCAGCGGGGGGGTGACTACGAGCAGTACTTC.

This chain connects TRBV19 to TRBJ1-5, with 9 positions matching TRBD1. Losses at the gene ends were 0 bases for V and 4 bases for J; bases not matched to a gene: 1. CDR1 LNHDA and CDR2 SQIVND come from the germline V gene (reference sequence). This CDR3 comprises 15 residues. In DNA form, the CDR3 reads TGTGCCAGTAGTATAGAGGGGACAGGGAATCAGCCCCAGCATTTT. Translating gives CASSIEGTGNQPQHF.

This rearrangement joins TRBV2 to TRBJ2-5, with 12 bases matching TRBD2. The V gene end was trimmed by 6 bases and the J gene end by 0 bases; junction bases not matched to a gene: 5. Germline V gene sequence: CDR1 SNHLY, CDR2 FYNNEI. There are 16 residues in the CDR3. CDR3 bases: TGTGCCAGCAGCGTACTAGCGGGGGGCTACCAAGAGACCCAGTACTTC. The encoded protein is CASSVLAGGYQETQYF.

This chain's CDR3 is CAISPYTGAPMNTEAFF. The CDR3 coding sequence is TGTGCCATCAGTCCCTACACAGGGGCCCCTATGAACACTGAAGCTTTCTTT. The rearrangement joins TRBV10-3 to TRBJ1-1; 7 nucleotides line up with TRBD1. V lost 5 bases to trimming and J lost 0 bases; unmatched junction nucleotides: 12. The CDR3 contains 17 residues. The germline V gene encodes CDR1 ENHRY and CDR2 SYGVKD.

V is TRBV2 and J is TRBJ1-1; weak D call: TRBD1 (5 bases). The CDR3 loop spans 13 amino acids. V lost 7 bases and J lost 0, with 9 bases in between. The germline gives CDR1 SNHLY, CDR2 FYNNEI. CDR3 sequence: CASIDSMNTEAFF. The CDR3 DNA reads TGTGCCAGCATTGACAGTATGAACACTGAAGCTTTCTTT.